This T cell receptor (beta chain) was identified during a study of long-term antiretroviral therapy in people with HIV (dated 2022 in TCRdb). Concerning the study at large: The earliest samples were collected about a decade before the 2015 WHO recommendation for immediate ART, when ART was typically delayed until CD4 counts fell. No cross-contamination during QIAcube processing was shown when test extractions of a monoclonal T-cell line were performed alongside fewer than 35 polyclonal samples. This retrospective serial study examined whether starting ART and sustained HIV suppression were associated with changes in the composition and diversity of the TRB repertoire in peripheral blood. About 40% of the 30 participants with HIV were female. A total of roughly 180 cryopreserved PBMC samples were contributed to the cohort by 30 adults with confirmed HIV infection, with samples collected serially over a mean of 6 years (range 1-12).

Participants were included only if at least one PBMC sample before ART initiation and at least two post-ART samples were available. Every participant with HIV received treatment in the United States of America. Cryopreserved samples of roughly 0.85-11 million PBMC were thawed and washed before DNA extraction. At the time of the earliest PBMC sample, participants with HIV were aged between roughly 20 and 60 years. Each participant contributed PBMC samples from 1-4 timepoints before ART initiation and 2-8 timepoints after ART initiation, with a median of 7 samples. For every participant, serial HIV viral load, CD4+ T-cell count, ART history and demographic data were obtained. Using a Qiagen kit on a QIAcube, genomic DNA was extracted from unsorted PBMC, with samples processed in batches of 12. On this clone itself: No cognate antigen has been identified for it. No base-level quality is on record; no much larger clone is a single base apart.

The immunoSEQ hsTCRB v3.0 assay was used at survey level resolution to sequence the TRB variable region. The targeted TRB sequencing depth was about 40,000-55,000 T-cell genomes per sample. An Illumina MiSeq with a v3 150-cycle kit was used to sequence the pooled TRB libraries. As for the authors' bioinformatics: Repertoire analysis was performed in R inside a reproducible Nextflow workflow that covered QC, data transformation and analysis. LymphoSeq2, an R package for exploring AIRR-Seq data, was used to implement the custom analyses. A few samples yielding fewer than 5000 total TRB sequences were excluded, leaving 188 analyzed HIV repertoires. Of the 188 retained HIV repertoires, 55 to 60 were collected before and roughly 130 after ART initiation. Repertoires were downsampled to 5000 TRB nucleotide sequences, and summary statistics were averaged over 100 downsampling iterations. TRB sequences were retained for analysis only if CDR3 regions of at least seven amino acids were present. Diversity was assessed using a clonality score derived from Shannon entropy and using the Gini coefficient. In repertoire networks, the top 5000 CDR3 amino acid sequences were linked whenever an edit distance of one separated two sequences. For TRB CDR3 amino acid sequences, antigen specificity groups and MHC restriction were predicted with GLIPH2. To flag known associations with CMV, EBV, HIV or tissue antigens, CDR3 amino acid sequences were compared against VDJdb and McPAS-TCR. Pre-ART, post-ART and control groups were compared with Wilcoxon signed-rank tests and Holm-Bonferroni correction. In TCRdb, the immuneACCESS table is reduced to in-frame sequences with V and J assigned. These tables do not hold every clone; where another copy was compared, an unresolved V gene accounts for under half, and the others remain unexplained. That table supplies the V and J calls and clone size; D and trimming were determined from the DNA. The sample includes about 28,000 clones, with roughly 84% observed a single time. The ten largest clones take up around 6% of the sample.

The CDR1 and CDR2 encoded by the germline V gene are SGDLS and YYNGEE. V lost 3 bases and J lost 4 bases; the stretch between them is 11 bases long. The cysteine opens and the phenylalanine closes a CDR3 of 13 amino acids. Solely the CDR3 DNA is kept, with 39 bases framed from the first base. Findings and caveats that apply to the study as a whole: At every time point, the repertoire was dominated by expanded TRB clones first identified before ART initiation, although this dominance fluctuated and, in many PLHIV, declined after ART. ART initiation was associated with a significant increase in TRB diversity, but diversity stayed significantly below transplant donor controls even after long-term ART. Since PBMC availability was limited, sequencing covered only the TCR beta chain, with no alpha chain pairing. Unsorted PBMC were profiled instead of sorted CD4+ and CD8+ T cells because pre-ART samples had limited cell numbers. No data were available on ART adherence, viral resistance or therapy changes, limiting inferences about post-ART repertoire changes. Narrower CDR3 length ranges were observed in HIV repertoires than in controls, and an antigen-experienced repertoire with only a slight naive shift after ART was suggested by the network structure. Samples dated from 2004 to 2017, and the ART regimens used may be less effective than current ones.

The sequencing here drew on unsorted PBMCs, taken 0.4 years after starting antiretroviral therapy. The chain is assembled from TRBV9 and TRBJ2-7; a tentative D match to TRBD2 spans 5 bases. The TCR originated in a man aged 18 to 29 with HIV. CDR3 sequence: CASSGTTGYEQYF. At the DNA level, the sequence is TGTGCCAGCAGCGGAACAACGGGATACGAGCAGTACTTC.